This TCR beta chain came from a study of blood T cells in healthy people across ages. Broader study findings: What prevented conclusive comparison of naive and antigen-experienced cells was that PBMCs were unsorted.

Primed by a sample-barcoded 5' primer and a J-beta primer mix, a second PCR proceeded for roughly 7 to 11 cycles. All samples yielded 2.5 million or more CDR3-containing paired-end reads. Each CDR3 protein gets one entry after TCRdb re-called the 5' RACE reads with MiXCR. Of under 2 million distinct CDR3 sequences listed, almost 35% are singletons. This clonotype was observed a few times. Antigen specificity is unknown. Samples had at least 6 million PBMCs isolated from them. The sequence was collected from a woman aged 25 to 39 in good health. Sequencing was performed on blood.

This CDR3 reads CASGLGQGPDTQYF. The CDR3 DNA reads as TGTGCTAGTGGTTTGGGACAGGGGCCAGATACGCAGTATTTT. The gene calls are TRBV12-5 and TRBJ2-3, with 8 bases lining up with TRBD1. The V segment lost 1 base and the J segment 4 bases; nucleotides outside the gene matches: 1. The CDR3 covers 14 residues. From germline, CDR1 is LGHNT and CDR2 FRNRAP.